Following are 2 T cell receptor beta chains from one sample sequenced in a study of cytomegalovirus exposure and HLA in healthy donors. Vbeta (60) and Jbeta (13) primers were used in the PCR. Some clones are missing from TCRdb's copy, which holds only in-frame ones; the method was immunoSEQ multiplex PCR. The sample carries under 170,000 clones, 79% recorded once. Sequencing used PBMCs. These receptors were obtained from a human donor in good health.

For the CDR3, the DNA is TGTGCCTGGAGCAAAGGACGTGGGAGTAGGTATAGCAATCAGCCCCAGCATTTT. It yields the protein CAWSKGRGSRYSNQPQHF. V usage is TRBV30 and J usage is TRBJ1-5; D gene unclear. Per the germline V gene, CDR1 is GTSNPN and CDR2 is SVGIG (reference sequence). This CDR3 contains 18 residues. Trimming left V 3 bases short and J 0 bases short, with 21 bases between.

This clone was counted a single time. The chain links TRBV11-2 to TRBJ2-5, with a tentative D call TRBD1 (8 bases). Germline lookup yields CDR1 SGHAT and CDR2 FQNNGV. This CDR3 comprises 15 residues. V was pared by 2 bases and J by 5 bases, with 15 bases between. The DNA of the CDR3 is TGTGCCAGCAGCTTACAGGGGGCGCGGGAGGAGACCCAGTACTTC. Translation gives CASSLQGAREETQYF.